The source of this T cell receptor (beta chain) is a study of beta chain features in type 1 diabetes. A few counts support this clone. Its antigen is still unknown. Study-level results: The study found moderately but significantly shorter TCRB CDR3s in all four CD4+ subsets of Type 1 diabetes patients. For TCRB rearrangement, an influence of HLA type remained unresolved here. Naive, central memory and Treg TCRB repertoires appeared more alike in patients than in healthy donors.

The investigators reverse transcribed all of the isolated RNA, so they sequenced expressed TCRB transcripts. Sequencing was performed with immunoSEQ multiplex PCR; in TCRdb, only in-frame clones are kept and a portion is missing. The sample lists a few hundred thousand clones; more than 9.5% were seen once. Sorted cells reached over 95% purity in every population. The V end was cut by 0 bases, the J end by 1 base, with 8 bases between. Looked up from germline, CDR1 is SGHRS and CDR2 is YFSETQ. There are 15 residues in the CDR3. This sequence originates from a woman in her thirties in good health. Source material: naive CD4+ T cells from blood. This chain uses TRBV5-1 with TRBJ2-1, with D hard to call. CDR3 nucleotides: TGCGCCAGCAGCTTGGCACTCTTGTCCTACAATGAGCAGTTCTTC. Encoded protein: CASSLALLSYNEQFF.